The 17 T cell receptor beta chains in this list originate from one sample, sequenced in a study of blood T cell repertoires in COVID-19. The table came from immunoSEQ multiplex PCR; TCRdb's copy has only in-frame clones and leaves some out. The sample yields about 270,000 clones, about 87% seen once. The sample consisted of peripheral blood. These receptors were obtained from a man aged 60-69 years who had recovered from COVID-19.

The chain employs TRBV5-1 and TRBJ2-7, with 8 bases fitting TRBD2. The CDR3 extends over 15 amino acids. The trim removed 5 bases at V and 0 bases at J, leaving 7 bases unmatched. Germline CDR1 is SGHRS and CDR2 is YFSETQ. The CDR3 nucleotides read TGCGCCAGCAGATGGGCGGGGGGAAGCTCCTACGAGCAGTACTTC. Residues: CASRWAGGSSYEQYF.

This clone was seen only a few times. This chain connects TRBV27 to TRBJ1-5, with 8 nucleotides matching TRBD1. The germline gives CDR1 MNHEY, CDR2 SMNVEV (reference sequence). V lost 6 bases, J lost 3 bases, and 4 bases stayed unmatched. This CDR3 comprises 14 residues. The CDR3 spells CASSRTGINQPQHF. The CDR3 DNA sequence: TGTGCCAGCAGCAGGACAGGGATCAATCAGCCCCAGCATTTT.

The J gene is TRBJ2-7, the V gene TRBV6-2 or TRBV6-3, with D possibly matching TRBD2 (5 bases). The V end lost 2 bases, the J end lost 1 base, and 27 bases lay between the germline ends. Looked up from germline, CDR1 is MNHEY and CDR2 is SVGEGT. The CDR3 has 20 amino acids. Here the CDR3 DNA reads TGTGCCAGCAGTTACCCAACGGGTCCCGGGCTGCGACTAACATCCTACGAGCAGTACTTC. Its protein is CASSYPTGPGLRLTSYEQYF.

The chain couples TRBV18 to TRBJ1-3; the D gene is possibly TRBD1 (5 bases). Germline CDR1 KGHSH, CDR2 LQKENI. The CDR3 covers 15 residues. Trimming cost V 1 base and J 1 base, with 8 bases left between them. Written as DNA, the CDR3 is TGTGCCAGCTCACCACGACAGATTTCTGGAAACACCATATATTTT. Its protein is CASSPRQISGNTIYF.

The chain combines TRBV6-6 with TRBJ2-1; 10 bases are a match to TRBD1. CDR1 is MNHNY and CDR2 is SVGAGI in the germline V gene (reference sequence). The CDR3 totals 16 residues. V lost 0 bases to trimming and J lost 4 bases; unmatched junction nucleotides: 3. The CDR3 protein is CASSYSGQGLYNEQFF. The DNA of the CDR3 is TGTGCCAGCAGTTACTCGGGACAGGGGCTGTACAATGAGCAGTTCTTC.

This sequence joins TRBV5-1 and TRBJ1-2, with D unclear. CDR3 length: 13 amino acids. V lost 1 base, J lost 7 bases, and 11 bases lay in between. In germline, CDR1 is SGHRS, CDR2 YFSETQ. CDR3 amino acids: CASSLTAGTGYTF. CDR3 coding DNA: TGCGCCAGCAGCTTGACGGCAGGAACTGGCTACACCTTC.

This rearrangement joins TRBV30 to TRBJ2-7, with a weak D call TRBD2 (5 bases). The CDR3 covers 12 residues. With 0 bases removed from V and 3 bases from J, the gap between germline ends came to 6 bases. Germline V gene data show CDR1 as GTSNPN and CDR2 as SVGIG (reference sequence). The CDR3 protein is CAWSVRDYEQYF. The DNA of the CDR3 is TGTGCCTGGAGTGTACGGGACTACGAGCAGTACTTC.

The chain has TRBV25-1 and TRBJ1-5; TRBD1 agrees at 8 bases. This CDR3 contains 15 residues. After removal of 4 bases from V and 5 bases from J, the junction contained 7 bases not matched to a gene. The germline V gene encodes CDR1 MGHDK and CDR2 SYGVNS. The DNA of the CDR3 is TGTGCCAGCAGTGCCGGACAGGGAATCTATCAGCCCCAGCATTTT. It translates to CASSAGQGIYQPQHF.

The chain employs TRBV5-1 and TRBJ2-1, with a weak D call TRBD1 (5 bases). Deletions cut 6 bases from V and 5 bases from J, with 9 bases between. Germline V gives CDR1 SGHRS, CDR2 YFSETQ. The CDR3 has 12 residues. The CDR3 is CASTWTNNEQFF. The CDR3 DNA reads TGCGCCAGCACCTGGACAAACAATGAGCAGTTCTTC.

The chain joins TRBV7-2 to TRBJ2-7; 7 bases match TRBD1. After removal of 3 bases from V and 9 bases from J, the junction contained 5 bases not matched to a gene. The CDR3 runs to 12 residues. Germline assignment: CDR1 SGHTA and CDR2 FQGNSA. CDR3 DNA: TGTGCCAGCAGCTTCAGACAGGGACGGCAGTACTTC. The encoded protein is CASSFRQGRQYF.

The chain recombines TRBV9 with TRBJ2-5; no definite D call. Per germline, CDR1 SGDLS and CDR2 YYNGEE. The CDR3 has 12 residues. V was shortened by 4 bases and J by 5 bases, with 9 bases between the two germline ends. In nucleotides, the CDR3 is TGTGCCAGCAGCCCGACCGGGGAGACCCAGTACTTC. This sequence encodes CASSPTGETQYF.

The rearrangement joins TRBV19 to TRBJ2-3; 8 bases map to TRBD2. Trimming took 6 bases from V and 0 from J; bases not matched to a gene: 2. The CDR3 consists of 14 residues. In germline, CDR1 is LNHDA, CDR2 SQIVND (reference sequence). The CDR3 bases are TGTGCCAGTAGACTAGCGGCTAGCACAGATACGCAGTATTTT. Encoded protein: CASRLAASTDTQYF.

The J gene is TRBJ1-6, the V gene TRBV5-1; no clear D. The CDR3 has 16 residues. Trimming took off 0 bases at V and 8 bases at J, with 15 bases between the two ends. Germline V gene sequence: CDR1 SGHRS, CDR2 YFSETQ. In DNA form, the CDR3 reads TGCGCCAGCAGCTTGGCCCAGAAGATGCGGGATTCACCCCTCCACTTT. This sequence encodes CASSLAQKMRDSPLHF.

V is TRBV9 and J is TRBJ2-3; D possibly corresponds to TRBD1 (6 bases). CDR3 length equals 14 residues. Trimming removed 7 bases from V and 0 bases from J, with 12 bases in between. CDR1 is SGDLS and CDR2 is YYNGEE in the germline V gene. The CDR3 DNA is TGTGCCAGCGAAACAGGGCCTAGCACAGATACGCAGTATTTT. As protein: CASETGPSTDTQYF.

The DNA for the CDR3 is TGTGCCAGCAGCCTCCTCTCCGTACGGGCTAATGAAAAACTGTTTTTT. Its translation: CASSLLSVRANEKLFF. The chain has TRBV11-1 and TRBJ1-4; D gene uncertain. Deletions cut 5 bases from V and 3 bases from J, with 16 bases between. This CDR3 has 16 amino acids. In germline, CDR1 is SGHAT, CDR2 FQDESV (reference sequence).

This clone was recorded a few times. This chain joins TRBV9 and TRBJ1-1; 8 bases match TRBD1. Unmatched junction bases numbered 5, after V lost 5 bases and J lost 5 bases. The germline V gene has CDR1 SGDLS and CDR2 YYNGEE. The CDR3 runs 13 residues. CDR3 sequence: CASSRQGLTEAFF. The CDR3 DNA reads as TGTGCCAGCAGTCGACAGGGGTTGACTGAAGCTTTCTTT.

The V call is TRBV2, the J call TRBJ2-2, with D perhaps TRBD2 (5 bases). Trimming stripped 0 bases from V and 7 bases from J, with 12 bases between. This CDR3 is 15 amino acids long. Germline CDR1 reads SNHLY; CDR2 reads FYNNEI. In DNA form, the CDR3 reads TGTGCCAGCAGTGAAGCCCGTGGAGGTGGCGGGGAGCTGTTTTTT. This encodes CASSEARGGGGELFF. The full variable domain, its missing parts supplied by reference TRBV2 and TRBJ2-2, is EPEVTQTPSHQVTQMGQEVILRCVPISNHLYFYWYRQILGQKVEFLVSFYNNEISEKSEIFDDQFSVERPDGSNFTLKIRSTKLEDSAMYFCASSEARGGGGELFFGEGSRLTVL.